This is a list of T cell receptor beta chains from one sample in a study of blood T cells in healthy people across ages. One entry per CDR3 protein, called by TCRdb with MiXCR from the 5' RACE reads. The table records hundreds of thousands of distinct CDR3 sequences, 29% of them present only once. The material sequenced was blood. The source of these receptors is a woman older than 75 in good health. CDR3s include the opening cysteine and the closing phenylalanine or tryptophan. A D gene is named only where the DNA matches it firmly. Not every row has a clone size; where given, it reads once, few, many or a size class.

size: .; D: .; J: TRBJ1-3; V: TRBV7-3; CDR3: CASSAGSGSSGNTIYF; DNA: TGTGCCAGCAGCGCCGGGTCTGGGAGCTCTGGAAACACCATATATTTT
size: many; D: .; J: TRBJ2-2; V: TRBV4-1; CDR3: CASRRGSSDGELFF; DNA: TGCGCCAGCAGAAGGGGGAGTAGTGACGGGGAGCTGTTTTTT
size: many; D: .; J: TRBJ2-1; V: TRBV5-6; CDR3: CASSSTGEQFF; DNA: TGTGCCAGCAGCTCCACCGGGGAGCAGTTCTTC
size: few; D: .; J: TRBJ1-4; V: TRBV12-3/TRBV12-4; CDR3: CASSLGGSTEKLFF; DNA: TGTGCCAGCAGTTTAGGGGGGAGTACTGAAAAACTGTTTTTT
size: .; D: .; J: TRBJ2-2; V: TRBV29-1; CDR3: CSASFAGELFF; DNA: TGCAGCGCCTCCTTTGCCGGGGAGCTGTTTTTT
size: many; D: .; J: TRBJ2-3; V: TRBV7-2; CDR3: CASSFDSRGKADTQYF; DNA: TGTGCCAGCAGCTTTGACAGTCGGGGGAAAGCAGATACGCAGTATTTT
size: many; D: TRBD1; J: TRBJ1-4; V: TRBV7-9; CDR3: CASSFPTQGREEKLFF; DNA: TGTGCCAGCAGCTTCCCCACACAGGGGAGGGAAGAAAAACTGTTTTTT
size: few; D: .; J: TRBJ2-5; V: TRBV6-1; CDR3: CASRGDGGAQTQYF; DNA: TGTGCCAGCCGGGGGGACGGGGGCGCACAGACCCAGTACTTC
size: few; D: .; J: TRBJ2-7; V: TRBV28; CDR3: CASSFPPDRSSYEQYF; DNA: TGTGCCAGCAGTTTCCCTCCCGACAGGAGCTCCTACGAGCAGTACTTC
size: .; D: .; J: TRBJ1-1; V: TRBV16; CDR3: CASSQPVTNTEAFF; DNA: TGTGCCAGCAGCCAACCAGTAACCAACACTGAAGCTTTCTTT
size: many; D: .; J: TRBJ2-1; V: TRBV20-1; CDR3: CSASGPPARFNEQFF; DNA: TGCAGTGCTAGTGGACCACCCGCCCGGTTCAATGAGCAGTTCTTC
size: many; D: .; J: TRBJ2-1; V: TRBV5-1; CDR3: CASREITNEQFF; DNA: TGCGCCAGCAGAGAGATCACCAATGAGCAGTTCTTC
size: .; D: .; J: TRBJ1-2; V: TRBV15; CDR3: CTTSRDSVTLGYTF; DNA: TGTACCACCAGCAGAGATTCAGTAACCCTGGGCTACACCTTC
size: .; D: .; J: TRBJ2-5; V: TRBV20-1; CDR3: CSARDLRGRGDRETQYF; DNA: TGCAGTGCTAGAGATCTCCGGGGGCGGGGCGATCGGGAGACCCAGTACTTC
size: many; D: .; J: TRBJ1-2; V: TRBV27; CDR3: CASSQRGGDYTF; DNA: TGTGCCAGCAGCCAGAGGGGAGGGGACTACACCTTC
size: few; D: .; J: TRBJ2-1; V: TRBV10-3; CDR3: CAISDTGTLMNEQFF; DNA: TGTGCCATCAGTGATACCGGGACACTTATGAATGAGCAGTTCTTC
size: .; D: .; J: TRBJ1-1; V: TRBV5-1; CDR3: CASSSGGATYEAFF; DNA: TGCGCCAGCAGCTCGGGGGGGGCCACTTATGAAGCTTTCTTT
size: .; D: TRBD1; J: TRBJ1-2; V: TRBV6-1; CDR3: CASSDRTGGNYGYTF; DNA: TGTGCCAGCAGTGATAGGACAGGGGGCAACTATGGCTACACCTTC
size: .; D: .; J: TRBJ1-1; V: TRBV29-1; CDR3: CSVPTGRGTEAFF; DNA: TGCAGCGTCCCGACAGGACGGGGCACTGAAGCTTTCTTT
size: few; D: TRBD2; J: TRBJ2-7; V: TRBV24-1; CDR3: CATSGSGATYNEQYF; DNA: TGTGCCACCTCCGGTAGCGGGGCAACCTACAATGAGCAGTACTTC
size: few; D: .; J: TRBJ2-7; V: TRBV7-9; CDR3: CASSSKRGQGNEQYF; DNA: TGTGCCAGCAGCTCCAAGCGGGGCCAGGGGAATGAGCAGTACTTC
size: .; D: TRBD2; J: TRBJ2-7; V: TRBV6-1; CDR3: CASREFRLAGASYEQYF; DNA: TGTGCCAGCAGGGAATTCAGACTAGCGGGGGCCTCCTACGAGCAGTACTTC
size: once; D: .; J: TRBJ1-5; V: TRBV25-1; CDR3: CASSGFLTDNQPQHF; DNA: TGTGCCAGCAGTGGATTCCTGACAGATAATCAGCCCCAGCATTTT
size: .; D: .; J: TRBJ2-3; V: TRBV6-2/TRBV6-3; CDR3: CASSYSLDTDAQYF; DNA: TGTGCCAGCAGTTACAGCTTGGACACAGATGCGCAGTATTTT
size: many; D: .; J: TRBJ2-3; V: TRBV5-1; CDR3: CASSLGRLSTDTQYF; DNA: TGCGCCAGCAGCTTGGGCAGATTAAGCACAGATACGCAGTATTTT
size: .; D: TRBD1; J: TRBJ2-3; V: TRBV19; CDR3: CASSMTGITDTQYF; DNA: TGTGCCAGTAGTATGACAGGGATCACAGATACGCAGTATTTT
size: few; D: .; J: TRBJ1-5; V: TRBV7-9; CDR3: CASGNQGNSNQPQHF; DNA: TGTGCCAGCGGAAATCAGGGTAATAGCAATCAGCCCCAGCATTTT
size: .; D: TRBD2; J: TRBJ2-1; V: TRBV20-1; CDR3: CSASRLAESSYNEQFF; DNA: TGCAGTGCTAGCCGGCTAGCGGAGAGCTCCTACAATGAGCAGTTCTTC
size: many; D: .; J: TRBJ2-7; V: TRBV7-2; CDR3: CASSLEDRGTYEQYF; DNA: TGTGCCAGCAGCTTAGAGGACCGGGGTACCTACGAGCAGTACTTC
size: many; D: TRBD1; J: TRBJ2-3; V: TRBV5-1; CDR3: CASSLGQEFTDTQYF; DNA: TGCGCCAGCAGCCTCGGACAGGAGTTCACAGATACGCAGTATTTT
size: .; D: .; J: TRBJ2-3; V: TRBV9; CDR3: CASSISSGGAGTDTQYF; DNA: TGTGCCAGCAGCATATCAAGTGGGGGGGCTGGCACAGATACGCAGTATTTT
size: many; D: .; J: TRBJ2-5; V: TRBV5-1; CDR3: CASSLGQNQETQYF; DNA: TGCGCCAGCAGCTTGGGACAGAATCAAGAGACCCAGTACTTC
size: many; D: TRBD2; J: TRBJ2-1; V: TRBV7-2; CDR3: CASSFWLAGSSSYNEQFF; DNA: TGTGCCAGCAGCTTCTGGCTAGCGGGCTCGAGCTCCTACAATGAGCAGTTCTTC
size: .; D: .; J: TRBJ2-3; V: TRBV7-9; CDR3: CASSLRRGVADTQYF; DNA: TGTGCCAGCAGCTTACGCAGGGGGGTCGCAGATACGCAGTATTTT
size: few; D: .; J: TRBJ1-5; V: TRBV20-1; CDR3: CSARDRSTGSNQPQHF; DNA: TGCAGTGCTAGAGATCGGAGTACCGGTAGCAATCAGCCCCAGCATTTT
size: many; D: .; J: TRBJ2-7; V: TRBV18; CDR3: CASSPRKGFDEQYF; DNA: TGTGCCAGCTCACCACGGAAAGGTTTCGACGAGCAGTACTTC
size: many; D: TRBD1; J: TRBJ2-1; V: TRBV20-1; CDR3: CSALGQGVRNEQFF; DNA: TGCAGTGCTCTGGGACAGGGGGTCCGCAATGAGCAGTTCTTC
size: .; D: TRBD2; J: TRBJ2-5; V: TRBV20-1; CDR3: CSAKETSRETQYF; DNA: TGCAGTGCTAAAGAGACTAGCAGGGAGACCCAGTACTTC